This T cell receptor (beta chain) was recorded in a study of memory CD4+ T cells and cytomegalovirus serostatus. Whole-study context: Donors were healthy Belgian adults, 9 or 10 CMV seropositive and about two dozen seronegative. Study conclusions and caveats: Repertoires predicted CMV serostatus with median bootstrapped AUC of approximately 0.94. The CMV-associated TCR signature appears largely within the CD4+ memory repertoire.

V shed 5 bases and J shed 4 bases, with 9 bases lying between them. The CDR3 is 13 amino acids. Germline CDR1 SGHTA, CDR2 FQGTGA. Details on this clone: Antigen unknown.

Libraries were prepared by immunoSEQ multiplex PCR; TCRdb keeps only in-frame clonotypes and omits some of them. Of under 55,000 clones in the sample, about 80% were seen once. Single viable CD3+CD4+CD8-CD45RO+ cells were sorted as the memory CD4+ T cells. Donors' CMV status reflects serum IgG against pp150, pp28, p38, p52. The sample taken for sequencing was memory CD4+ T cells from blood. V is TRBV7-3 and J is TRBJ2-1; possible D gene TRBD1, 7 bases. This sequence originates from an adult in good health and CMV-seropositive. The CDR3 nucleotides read TGTGCCAGCAGCCAGGGGGGTTACAATGAGCAGTTCTTC. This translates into CASSQGGYNEQFF.